These 29 T cell receptor beta chains were all obtained from the same sample, sequenced in a study of cytomegalovirus exposure and HLA in healthy donors (TCRdb year 2017). Library preparation used the immunoSEQ multiplex PCR assay. The multiplex PCR relied on a mix of 60 forward primers for TCR Vbeta segments and 13 reverse primers for TCR Jbeta segments. TCRdb mirrors the immuneACCESS table, restricted to in-frame sequences. Some clones are absent from its copies; in checked studies, under half trace to an unresolved V gene, and the reason for the others is unknown. The sample includes nearly 110,000 clones, with approximately 81% observed a single time. The ten top clones hold 2% to 2.5% of the sample. The sequencing input was PBMCs. These receptors all come from a man aged 30 to 45 in good health and CMV-seronegative.

The rearrangement joins TRBV6-1 to TRBJ2-5; unclear D gene. The V gene lost 6 bases and the J gene lost 6 bases, with 11 bases spanning the gap. Germline loops: CDR1 MNHNS, CDR2 SASEGT. The CDR3 length is 12 residues. For the CDR3, the DNA is TGTGCCAGCAGCCTCGACTCTCAGACCCAGTACTTC. Residues: CASSLDSQTQYF.

This clone came up once. This sequence joins TRBV4-1 and TRBJ2-1; 11 positions agree with TRBD2. CDR3 length: 18 amino acids. Germline CDR1 is MGHRA and CDR2 is YSYEKL. V shed 0 bases and J 9 bases; nucleotides not matched to a gene: 13. CDR3 sequence (DNA): TGCGCCAGCAGCCAAGAGGGGTCGTGGGTAGCGGGGGGGCTTGAGCAGTTCTTC. Amino acid sequence: CASSQEGSWVAGGLEQFF.

The chain couples TRBV4-1 to TRBJ1-5, with 12 positions matching TRBD1. Trimming cost V 3 bases and J 4 bases; bases outside gene matches: 4. CDR3 length: 16 amino acids. Germline V gene lookup returns CDR1 MGHRA and CDR2 YSYEKL. CDR3 protein: CASSQMGQGANQPQHF. As DNA, the CDR3 is TGCGCCAGCAGCCAGATGGGACAGGGGGCGAATCAGCCCCAGCATTTT.

The gene calls are TRBV7-9 and TRBJ1-2; 7 nucleotides align to TRBD1. V was clipped by 8 bases and J by 6 bases; unmatched bases: 9. Looked up from germline, CDR1 is SEHNR and CDR2 is FQNEAQ (reference sequence). The CDR3 is 13 amino acids. CDR3 loop: CASGKGGSDGYTF. The CDR3 DNA reads as TGTGCCAGCGGCAAAGGGGGCTCTGATGGCTACACCTTC.

The rearrangement links TRBV4-1 to TRBJ1-3, with a tentative D call TRBD1 (5 bases). CDR3 length: 15 residues. Germline V gene data show CDR1 as MGHRA and CDR2 as YSYEKL. Trimming removed 4 bases at V and 0 bases at J, with 10 bases between. CDR3 protein: CASSPTGVSGNTIYF. CDR3 nucleotide sequence: TGCGCCAGCAGCCCTACAGGAGTCTCTGGAAACACCATATATTTT.

The genes are TRBV13 and TRBJ2-7; the match to TRBD2 covers 8 bases. V trimming: 6 bases; J trimming: 2 bases; junction bases outside the gene matches: 6. This CDR3 has 14 amino acids. Germline V gene sequence: CDR1 PRHDT, CDR2 FYEKMQ (reference sequence). CDR3 DNA sequence: TGTGCCAGCAGGTCCGGGACTAGAGCCTACGAGCAGTACTTC. Translated: CASRSGTRAYEQYF.

This chain uses TRBV28 with TRBJ1-3; D uncertain. Germline V CDR1 and CDR2: MDHEN, SYDVKM. The CDR3 consists of 12 residues. Trimming stripped 4 bases from V and 3 bases from J, with 4 bases between. The chain's CDR3 is CASSSGGNTIYF. In nucleotides, the CDR3 is TGTGCCAGCAGTTCAGGTGGAAACACCATATATTTT.

The table lists this clone with a few counts. V usage is TRBV6-6 and J usage is TRBJ2-7; D may be TRBD1 (6 bases). Germline assignment: CDR1 MNHNY and CDR2 SVGAGI (reference sequence). The CDR3 is made up of 13 amino acids. V lost 3 bases and J lost 6, with 12 bases in between. CDR3 bases: TGTGCCAGCAGTTATTATGAAGGGGGCGAGCAGTACTTC. Encoded protein: CASSYYEGGEQYF.

This clone was recorded once. The chain is built from TRBV7-9 and TRBJ2-3; unclear D gene. V lost 4 bases and J 6 bases, leaving 11 bases between the germline ends. The CDR3 spans 13 residues. Per the germline V gene, CDR1 is SEHNR and CDR2 is FQNEAQ (reference sequence). The CDR3 coding sequence is TGTGCCAGCAGCTCCTCCGCTATTGATACGCAGTATTTT. Protein product: CASSSSAIDTQYF.

V gene TRBV9 combines with J gene TRBJ2-7, with 7 bases fitting TRBD1. Trimming at V came to 4 bases and at J to 1 base, leaving 2 bases not matched to a gene. The CDR3 sequence is 13 residues long. Germline assignment: CDR1 SGDLS and CDR2 YYNGEE. As DNA, the CDR3 is TGTGCCAGCAGCACGGGACAGTCCTACGAGCAGTACTTC. Translation: CASSTGQSYEQYF. Together with reference TRBV9 and TRBJ2-7, the CDR3 gives the full variable domain: DSGVTQTPKHLITATGQRVTLRCSPRSGDLSVYWYQQSLDQGLQFLIQYYNGEERAKGNILERFSAQQFPDLHSELNLSSLELGDSALYFCASSTGQSYEQYFGPGTRLTVT.

The chain uses TRBV10-2 and TRBJ1-1, with 8 positions matching TRBD1. J was trimmed by 10 bases and V by 8 bases; bases with no gene match: 15. The CDR3 loop spans 14 amino acids. Germline values: CDR1 WSHSY, CDR2 SAAADI. CDR3 nucleotide sequence: TGCGCCAGCCGAACGGGGCAGGGGGCGCAGAGAGCTTTCTTT. It translates to CASRTGQGAQRAFF.

This clone has just a few counts. This rearrangement joins TRBV28 to TRBJ2-1, with TRBD1 identical over 9 bases. The CDR3 has 14 amino acids. In germline, CDR1 is MDHEN, CDR2 SYDVKM. J lost 2 bases, V lost 10 bases, and 6 bases had no gene match. The DNA of the CDR3 is TGTGCCACCCCAAGACAGGGGGCCTACAATGAGCAGTTCTTC. This sequence encodes CATPRQGAYNEQFF.

This chain uses TRBV6-5 with TRBJ1-2, with 8 bases lining up with TRBD1. This CDR3 spans 15 amino acids. The germline V gene encodes CDR1 MNHEY and CDR2 SVGAGI. With 6 bases clipped from V and 5 bases from J, the junction kept 11 bases outside the gene matches. CDR3 bases: TGTGCCAGCAGGGATGACAGGGGAAAAGGATATGGCTACACCTTC. Encoded protein: CASRDDRGKGYGYTF.

The chain employs TRBV6-1 and TRBJ1-6; 7 bases match TRBD1. The CDR3 contains 13 residues. Losses at the gene ends were 8 bases for V and 4 bases for J; bases not matched to a gene: 2. The germline CDR1 and CDR2 sequences are MNHNS and SASEGT. This CDR3 is CASVGQYNSPLHF. The CDR3 region has the DNA TGTGCCAGCGTGGGACAGTATAATTCACCCCTCCACTTT.

The chain carries TRBV18 and TRBJ2-7; tentatively, D is TRBD1 (6 bases). The germline gives CDR1 KGHSH, CDR2 LQKENI. With 6 bases removed from V and 4 bases from J, the gap between germline ends came to 13 bases. The CDR3 contains 13 residues. The DNA of the CDR3 is TGTGCCAGCTCCCCCGGGACACAGTACGAGCAGTACTTC. As protein: CASSPGTQYEQYF.

The chain links TRBV2 to TRBJ2-7; 7 bases are a match to TRBD2. With 2 bases clipped from V and 2 bases from J, the junction kept 6 bases outside the gene matches. The CDR3 runs 15 residues. The germline V gene has CDR1 SNHLY and CDR2 FYNNEI. CDR3 sequence (DNA): TGTGCCAGCAGTGAACTGTCTAGCGGAACCTACGAGCAGTACTTC. This gives the protein CASSELSSGTYEQYF.

The rearrangement links TRBV5-4 to TRBJ2-5; D remains ambiguous. CDR3 length: 12 amino acids. The germline CDR1 and CDR2 sequences are SGHNT and YYREEE (reference sequence). V was clipped by 1 base and J by 2 bases, with 3 bases between them. The CDR3 protein is CASSLQQETQYF. For the CDR3, the DNA is TGTGCCAGCAGCTTGCAGCAAGAGACCCAGTACTTC.

The V call is TRBV30, the J call TRBJ2-1; the match to TRBD2 covers 9 bases. J lost 9 bases, V lost 3 bases, and 9 bases had no gene match. This CDR3 is built from 14 residues. The germline V gene encodes CDR1 GTSNPN and CDR2 SVGIG (reference sequence). The CDR3 region is CAWRGSGSVSEQFF. CDR3 bases: TGTGCCTGGAGGGGTAGCGGGAGTGTTAGTGAGCAGTTCTTC. The full variable domain, completed using reference TRBV30 and TRBJ2-1, is SQTIHQWPATLVQPVGSPLSLECTVEGTSNPNLYWYRQAAGRGLQLLFYSVGIGQISSEVPQNLSASRPQDRQFILSSKKLLLSDSGFYLCAWRGSGSVSEQFFGPGTRLTVL.

CDR3 bases: TGTGCCAGCAGTGAATATTCGGGGGACTACACCTTC. As protein: CASSEYSGDYTF. The J gene is TRBJ1-2, the V gene TRBV25-1, with TRBD1 as a possible D gene (5 bases). This CDR3 comprises 12 residues. Germline values: CDR1 MGHDK, CDR2 SYGVNS. Trimming shortened V by 0 bases and J by 10 bases, and 9 bases separated the two germline ends.

In this sample, this clone turned up a few times. The genes are TRBV13 and TRBJ1-3; TRBD1 matches 8 bases. The germline gives CDR1 PRHDT, CDR2 FYEKMQ (reference sequence). Trimming took 5 bases from V and 3 from J; bases not matched to a gene: 6. This CDR3 comprises 15 residues. The CDR3 region is CASSTDRAGGNTIYF. The CDR3 coding sequence is TGTGCCAGCAGCACGGACAGGGCGGGTGGAAACACCATATATTTT.

The chain carries TRBV5-4 and TRBJ2-7, with a tentative D call TRBD2 (6 bases). V dropped 2 bases and J dropped 2 bases, with 20 bases sitting between them. The CDR3 loop spans 17 amino acids. Germline CDR1 and CDR2: SGHNT and YYREEE (reference sequence). This CDR3 is CASSFGLGGTGAYEQYF. CDR3 DNA: TGTGCCAGCAGCTTTGGCCTCGGAGGGACGGGAGCCTACGAGCAGTACTTC.

The genes are TRBV7-2 and TRBJ2-1; a weak D match, TRBD2 (7 bases). The CDR3 is 14 amino acids. V lost 5 bases to trimming and J lost 7 bases, with 15 bases between them. Germline V gives CDR1 SGHTA, CDR2 FQGNSA. CDR3 in amino acids: CASSPLGGGNEQFF. The CDR3 coding sequence is TGTGCCAGCAGCCCGTTGGGAGGGGGAAATGAGCAGTTCTTC.

In its sample, this clone was seen a few times. The chain has TRBV5-5 and TRBJ1-2, with 7 bases aligning to TRBD1. The germline V gene encodes CDR1 SGHKS and CDR2 YYEKEE (reference sequence). The CDR3 loop spans 14 amino acids. Germline trimming cut 5 bases from V and 3 bases from J; bases unmatched to any gene: 7. CDR3 coding DNA: TGTGCCAGCAGGTCGACCACAGGGGACTATGGCTACACCTTC. It yields the protein CASRSTTGDYGYTF.

This sequence joins TRBV7-9 and TRBJ2-7; 11 bases are a match to TRBD1. With V trimmed by 5 bases and J by 2 bases, 2 bases remained unmatched. The CDR3 covers 14 residues. CDR1 is SEHNR and CDR2 is FQNEAQ in the germline V gene (reference sequence). The CDR3 here is CASSADRGPYEQYF. The CDR3 DNA reads TGTGCCAGCAGCGCGGACAGGGGGCCCTACGAGCAGTACTTC.

The CDR3: CASSLGPSGSNEQFF. CDR3 DNA sequence: TGTGCCAGCAGTTTAGGTCCTAGCGGGAGCAATGAGCAGTTCTTC. The chain combines TRBV27 with TRBJ2-1; 10 nucleotides agree with TRBD2. Germline lookup yields CDR1 MNHEY and CDR2 SMNVEV (reference sequence). The CDR3 extends over 15 amino acids. The ends lost 2 bases at V and 6 bases at J; junction bases unmatched: 4.

This clone has more than one count but fewer than ten. The chain recombines TRBV5-1 with TRBJ1-4; D may be TRBD1 (6 bases). Germline V gives CDR1 SGHRS, CDR2 YFSETQ. There are 15 residues in the CDR3. V lost 4 bases, J lost 4 bases, and 14 bases lay in between. CDR3 protein: CASSQAGGHNEKLFF. The CDR3 region has the DNA TGCGCCAGCAGCCAAGCTGGGGGACATAATGAAAAACTGTTTTTT.

The chain is built from TRBV6-1 and TRBJ2-1, with 7 nucleotides matching TRBD2. CDR3 length: 15 amino acids. Germline V gene lookup returns CDR1 MNHNS and CDR2 SASEGT. Trimming at V came to 5 bases and at J to 6 bases, leaving 10 bases not matched to a gene. In DNA, the CDR3 is TGTGCCAGCAGTTCTCTAGCGGAGTGGGGCAATGAGCAGTTCTTC. Protein sequence: CASSSLAEWGNEQFF.

This clone was detected only a few times. The chain couples TRBV12-5 to TRBJ1-5; 7 nucleotides align to TRBD1. Germline loops: CDR1 LGHNT, CDR2 FRNRAP. The CDR3 length is 15 residues. With V trimmed by 6 bases and J by 3 bases, 8 bases remained unmatched. The CDR3 region has the DNA TGTGCTAGTGGCTCCGGACAGGTTCACAATCAGCCCCAGCATTTT. Translation gives CASGSGQVHNQPQHF.

This clone has only one observation. The chain joins TRBV9 to TRBJ2-1; possible D gene TRBD2, 6 bases. Germline CDR1 reads SGDLS; CDR2 reads YYNGEE. V was cut by 0 bases and J by 8 bases, with 12 bases left in between. The CDR3 runs to 14 residues. CDR3 sequence (DNA): TGTGCCAGCAGCGTAGGAAAGGCGGGGTATGAGCAGTTCTTC. Its protein is CASSVGKAGYEQFF.